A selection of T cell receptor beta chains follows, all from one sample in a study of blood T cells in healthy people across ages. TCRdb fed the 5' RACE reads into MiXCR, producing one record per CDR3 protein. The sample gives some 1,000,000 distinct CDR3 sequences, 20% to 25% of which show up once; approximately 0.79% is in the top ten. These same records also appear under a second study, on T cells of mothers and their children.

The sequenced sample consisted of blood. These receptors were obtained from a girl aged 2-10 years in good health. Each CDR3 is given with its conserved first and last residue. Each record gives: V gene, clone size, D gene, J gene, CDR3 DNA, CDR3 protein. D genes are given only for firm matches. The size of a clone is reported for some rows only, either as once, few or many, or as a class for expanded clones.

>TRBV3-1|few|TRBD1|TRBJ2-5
TGTGCCAGCAGCCAGCTCCAAAGGGACAGGGAAGAGACCCAGTACTTC
CASSQLQRDREETQYF
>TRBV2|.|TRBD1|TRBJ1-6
TGTGCCAGCAGTCCGGGACAGATGAATTCACCCCTCCACTTT
CASSPGQMNSPLHF
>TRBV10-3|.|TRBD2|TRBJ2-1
TGTGCCATCAGTGAGTTAACTAGCGGGAGCAAGTCGTTCTTC
CAISELTSGSKSFF
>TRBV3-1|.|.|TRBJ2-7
TGTGCCAGCAGCCAAGTGGGACAATCCCCTCCCGAGCAGTACTTC
CASSQVGQSPPEQYF
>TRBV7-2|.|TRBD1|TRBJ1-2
TGTGCCAGCAGCCCAACAGGGGCGGGGGGCTACACCTTC
CASSPTGAGGYTF
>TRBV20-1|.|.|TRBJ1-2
TGCAGTGCTAGGTCCGGGACAAGCTATGGCTACGCCTTC
CSARSGTSYGYAF
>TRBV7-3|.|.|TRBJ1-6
TGTGCCAGCAGACAAAGTCAGGATTCACCCCTCCACTTT
CASRQSQDSPLHF
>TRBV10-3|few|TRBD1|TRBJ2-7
TGTGCCATCAGTGAGCCCGGGACAGCCCTCTTC
CAISEPGTALF
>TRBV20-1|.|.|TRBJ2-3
TGCAGTGCAAGGGACTTCGGGCTCACAGATACGCAGTATTTT
CSARDFGLTDTQYF
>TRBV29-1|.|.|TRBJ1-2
TGCAGCGTTGAGCCAGCTGCTAACTATGGCTACACCTTC
CSVEPAANYGYTF
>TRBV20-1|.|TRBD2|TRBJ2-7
TGCAGTGCCAAACTAGCGGGGGATCGGTACGAGCAGTACTTC
CSAKLAGDRYEQYF
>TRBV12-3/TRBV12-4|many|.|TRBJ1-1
TGTGCCAGCAGTTTCCCGGGCACTGAAGCTTTCTTT
CASSFPGTEAFF
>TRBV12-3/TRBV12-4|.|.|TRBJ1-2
TGTGCCAGCATGGGGGCGCGGGGCTACACCTTC
CASMGARGYTF
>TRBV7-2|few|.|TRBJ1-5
TGTGCCAGCAGCTTAGTCGGGCAGAGCAATCAGCCCCAGCATTTT
CASSLVGQSNQPQHF
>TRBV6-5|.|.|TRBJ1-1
TGTGCCAGCAGATCCGGACGGCGGGGTACTGAAGCTTTCTTT
CASRSGRRGTEAFF
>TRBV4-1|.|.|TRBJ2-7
TGCGCCAGCAGCCAAGGGTCTTTTGAGACAGCCTCCTACGAGCAGTACTTC
CASSQGSFETASYEQYF
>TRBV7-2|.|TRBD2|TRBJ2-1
TGTGCCAGCAGCTTATTGTCTGGACTAGGAGTCTTC
CASSLLSGLGVF
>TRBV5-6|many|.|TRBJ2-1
TGTGCCAGCAGCTTGACCCATGAGCAGTTCTTC
CASSLTHEQFF
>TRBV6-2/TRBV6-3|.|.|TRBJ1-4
TGTGCCAGCAGCGGTCGGTCCTCAGCGGACGCAACTAATGAAAAACTGTTTTTT
CASSGRSSADATNEKLFF
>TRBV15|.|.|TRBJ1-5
TGTGCCACCAGCACCGAGAATCAGCCCCAGCATTTT
CATSTENQPQHF
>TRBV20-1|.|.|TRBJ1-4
TGCAGTGCTAGAGTCGGGGTCGACGAAAAACTGTTTTTT
CSARVGVDEKLFF
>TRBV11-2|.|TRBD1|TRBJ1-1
TGTGCCAGCAGCTTCCCCCACAGGGGCACTGAAGCTTTCTTT
CASSFPHRGTEAFF
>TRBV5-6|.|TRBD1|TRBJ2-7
TGTGCCAGCAGCTTGATCCGGACAGGGGCCTACGAGCAGTACTTC
CASSLIRTGAYEQYF
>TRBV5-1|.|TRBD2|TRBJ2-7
TGCGCCAGCAGCTTGGCCTTGGGGGGGTACGAGCAGTACTTC
CASSLALGGYEQYF
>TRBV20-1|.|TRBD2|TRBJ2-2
TGCAGTGCGGTTCGGGACCTGGGGACTAGAGAATTTTTT
CSAVRDLGTREFF
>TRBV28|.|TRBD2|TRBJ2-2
TGTGCCAGCAGTTTATGGTCTAGCGGTAACACCGGGGAGCTGTTTTTT
CASSLWSSGNTGELFF
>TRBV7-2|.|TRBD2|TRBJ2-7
TGTGCCAGCAGCTTGGGGGGGGTAGGAGTGCAGTACTTC
CASSLGGVGVQYF
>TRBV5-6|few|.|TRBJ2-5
TGTGCCAGCAGCTTGGTGGCGGAACGAGAGACCCAGTACTTC
CASSLVAERETQYF